The entry that follows covers one TCR beta chain sequence. Its target is not known. TCRdb keeps only in-frame clones here, not all; method: immunoSEQ multiplex PCR. This repertoire shows 100,000 to 150,000 clones, about nine tenths found once; its top ten account for around 1%. The sample comes from a study of T cell responses to AZD1222 COVID-19 vaccine. General study points: Donors, mostly white British, included more females; clonal diversity was possibly underestimated.

V lost 10 bases, J lost 1 base, and 12 bases stayed unmatched. The CDR3 is 16 residues long. Germline-derived CDR1 and CDR2 are SGHRS and YFSETQ. Sample: peripheral blood, taken 28 days after the second AZD1222 dose. This chain connects TRBV5-1 to TRBJ2-2; 8 positions agree with TRBD1. This sequence was found in an adult who received the AZD1222 COVID-19 vaccine. CDR3 protein: CASGQEYPLNTGELFF. CDR3 in DNA: TGCGCCTCGGGACAGGAGTACCCCCTGAACACCGGGGAGCTGTTTTTT. Full variable domain (remainder filled in from reference TRBV5-1 and TRBJ2-2): KAGVTQTPRYLIKTRGQQVTLSCSPISGHRSVSWYQQTPGQGLQFLFEYFSETQRNKGNFPGRFSGRQFSNSRSEMNVSTLELGDSALYLCASGQEYPLNTGELFFGEGSRLTVL.